This TCR beta chain was sequenced in a study of T cells in Graves' hyperthyroidism and ophthalmopathy. Study-level findings and limits: Most thyroid clonotypes expanded above 0.001 appeared in blood too.

Comments on this clonotype: The antigen is not known.

Researchers took RNA transcripts and amplified the TCR beta CDR3 regions from them. HTBI primers were the set used in a first-round RT-PCR of the TCR CDR3. TCRdb redid the calling of the multiplex PCR reads with MiXCR, one entry per CDR3 protein. The sample carries a few hundred thousand distinct CDR3 sequences, about 20% recorded once. For Graves' hyperthyroidism to be stable, ophthalmopathy could not progress within 18 months. The patients, who ranged from 18 to 65 in age, presented with newly diagnosed hyperthyroidism lasting under 2 months. Diagnosis rested on symptoms, serum thyroxine and TRAb, thyroid ultrasound, and orbital computed tomography. The ends were cut back, 2 bases at V and 0 bases at J, with 13 bases in the middle. CDR3 length equals 16 residues. CDR1 SGHRS and CDR2 YFSETQ come from the germline V gene.

The receptor was derived from a woman between 50 and 59 years old with Graves' hyperthyroidism. The chain employs TRBV5-1 and TRBJ2-3; no definite D call. The sample was blood. This CDR3 reads CASSLGPNPSTDTQYF. The CDR3 DNA reads TGCGCCAGCAGCTTAGGGCCAAACCCTAGCACAGATACGCAGTATTTT.